This entry lists 19 T cell receptor beta chains sequenced from one sample in a study of beta chain features in type 1 diabetes. These receptors have no identified antigens. The study, taken as a whole, reports: Moderately but significantly shorter TCRB CDR3s were found in Type 1 diabetes patients in all four CD4+ subsets.

The sequenced template was cDNA made from the entire isolated RNA. Only in-frame clones appear in the TCRdb table, and some are missing; sequencing was by immunoSEQ multiplex PCR. The sample yields about 370,000 clones, 9.5% to 10% seen once. The sample was central memory CD4+ T cells from blood. These receptors were collected from a man aged 25 to 40 with type 1 diabetes.

The chain joins TRBV5-4 to TRBJ2-1; 9 bases line up with TRBD2. J was trimmed by 7 bases and V by 8 bases; bases with no gene match: 7. Germline V gene lookup returns CDR1 SGHNT and CDR2 YYREEE (reference sequence). The CDR3 runs to 13 residues. This CDR3 is CARASGRSNEQFF. The CDR3 nucleotides are TGTGCCAGGGCCAGCGGGAGGTCGAATGAGCAGTTCTTC.

This rearrangement joins TRBV7-8 to TRBJ1-3; unclear D gene. The germline gives CDR1 SGHVS, CDR2 FQNEAQ. CDR3 size: 13 residues. V lost 4 bases and J 8 bases, leaving 12 bases between the germline ends. The CDR3 DNA sequence: TGTGCCAGCAGCTCCTTAAGGGTAGACACCATATATTTT. Its protein is CASSSLRVDTIYF. Combining the CDR3 with reference TRBV7-8 and TRBJ1-3 gives the whole variable domain GAGVSQSPRYKVAKRGQDVALRCDPISGHVSLFWYQQALGQGPEFLTYFQNEAQLDKSGLPSDRFFAERPEGSVSTLKIQRTQQEDSAVYLCASSSLRVDTIYFGEGSWLTVV.

The chain uses TRBV5-1 and TRBJ2-7, with TRBD1 identical over 10 bases. The V segment lost 3 bases and the J segment 2 bases; nucleotides outside the gene matches: 5. The CDR3 is 15 residues long. In germline, CDR1 is SGHRS, CDR2 YFSETQ. CDR3 in amino acids: CASSSPTGGPYEQYF. As DNA, the CDR3 is TGCGCCAGCAGCTCCCCGACAGGGGGCCCCTACGAGCAGTACTTC.

There are a few counts of this clone. As DNA, the CDR3 is TGTGCCAGCAGCCAGGATCGACAGCCCCGTGGGGATGGCTACACCTTC. It specifies CASSQDRQPRGDGYTF. The V and J genes are TRBV7-9 and TRBJ1-2; D possibly corresponds to TRBD1 (5 bases). Trimming removed 5 bases at V and 6 bases at J, with 22 bases between. Germline V gene sequence: CDR1 SEHNR, CDR2 FQNEAQ (reference sequence). The CDR3 is made up of 16 amino acids.

In its sample, this clone was seen a few times. V usage is TRBV7-2 and J usage is TRBJ2-3; D gene unclear. V dropped 1 base and J dropped 0 bases, with 8 bases sitting between them. CDR1 is SGHTA, CDR2 FQGNSA, per germline. There are 15 residues in the CDR3. In nucleotides, the CDR3 is TGTGCCAGCAGCTTAGGTCAGGCTAGCACAGATACGCAGTATTTT. Protein: CASSLGQASTDTQYF.

This clone was seen at least ten times. The gene calls are TRBV10-3 and TRBJ2-5, with a tentative D call TRBD2 (6 bases). Germline V CDR1 and CDR2: ENHRY, SYGVKD. V lost 4 bases and J 7 bases, leaving 7 bases between the germline ends. CDR3 length equals 11 residues. The CDR3 reads CAISVEGTQYF. CDR3 coding DNA: TGTGCCATCAGTGTGGAGGGGACCCAGTACTTC.

V and J are TRBV7-9 and TRBJ2-5; D is perhaps TRBD1 or TRBD2 (5 bases each). The end of the DNA aligns better with TRBJ2-7, so the J call may be wrong. Germline V gene sequence: CDR1 SEHNR, CDR2 FQNEAQ (reference sequence). The CDR3 runs to 12 residues. The chain's CDR3 is CASSPGRDEQYF. As DNA, the CDR3 is TGTGCCAGCAGCCCAGGGAGAGACGAGCAGTACTTC.

The chain employs TRBV11-1 and TRBJ2-3; 9 nucleotides align to TRBD2. The CDR3 contains 18 residues. V shed 2 bases, J shed 1 base, and the junction held 10 bases outside the gene matches. From germline, CDR1 is SGHAT and CDR2 FQDESV (reference sequence). This CDR3 reads CASSLKVRLAGRTDTQYF. DNA of the CDR3: TGTGCCAGCAGCTTAAAAGTCCGGCTAGCGGGGCGCACAGATACGCAGTATTTT.

This rearrangement joins TRBV9 to TRBJ1-5; D gene uncertain. The CDR3 runs to 17 residues. V shed 0 bases and J shed 2 bases, with 15 bases lying between them. Germline V gene data show CDR1 as SGDLS and CDR2 as YYNGEE. DNA of the CDR3: TGTGCCAGCAGCGTAGAGGGCGGGGAATACGGCAATCAGCCCCAGCATTTT. This codes for CASSVEGGEYGNQPQHF.

This rearrangement joins TRBV11-3 to TRBJ2-2; D may be TRBD1 (5 bases). The CDR3 contains 12 residues. CDR1 is SGHNT, CDR2 YENEEA, per germline. V was trimmed by 7 bases and J by 6 bases, leaving 9 bases between them. The CDR3 DNA sequence: TGTGCCAGCACCCAGGGCGCCGGGGAGCTGTTTTTT. Translation gives CASTQGAGELFF.

Many counts were recorded for this clone. This rearrangement joins TRBV14 to TRBJ2-3; tentative D call: TRBD1 (6 bases). The V end lost 4 bases, the J end lost 3 bases, and 14 bases lay between the germline ends. There are 15 residues in the CDR3. The V gene's germline CDR1 is SGHDN and CDR2 FVKESK. The CDR3 DNA reads as TGTGCCAGCAGCCCTCCCGGGACACGGACAGATACGCAGTATTTT. Protein: CASSPPGTRTDTQYF.

There are a few counts of this clone. The chain couples TRBV11-2 to TRBJ1-2; perhaps TRBD1 as D (5 bases). CDR3 size: 15 residues. Germline assignment: CDR1 SGHAT and CDR2 FQNNGV. The V gene lost 1 base and the J gene lost 8 bases, with 17 bases spanning the gap. The CDR3 DNA follows: TGTGCCAGCAGCTTAGCTACACCCAGGGTGGAAGGCTACACCTTC. It encodes CASSLATPRVEGYTF. Based on the CDR3 plus reference TRBV11-2 and TRBJ1-2, the full variable domain is EAGVAQSPRYKIIEKRQSVAFWCNPISGHATLYWYQQILGQGPKLLIQFQNNGVVDDSQLPKDRFSAERLKGVDSTLKIQPAKLEDSAVYLCASSLATPRVEGYTFGSGTRLTVV.

The sample holds a few counts of this clone. The V gene is TRBV5-1, the J gene TRBJ1-1; 8 bases fit TRBD1. The CDR3 has 16 residues. The J segment lost 0 bases and the V segment lost 4 bases, leaving 8 bases of the junction unmatched. CDR1 SGHRS and CDR2 YFSETQ come from the germline V gene. The CDR3 sequence: CASSHYRGVMNTEAFF. The CDR3 DNA reads as TGCGCCAGCAGCCATTACAGGGGGGTCATGAACACTGAAGCTTTCTTT.

Only a few counts were recorded for this clone. This chain joins TRBV7-3 and TRBJ2-3; D unclear. This CDR3 has 13 amino acids. Trimming shortened V by 5 bases and J by 4 bases, and 10 bases separated the two germline ends. The germline CDR1 and CDR2 sequences are SGHTA and FQGTGA. CDR3 nucleotides: TGTGCCAGCAGCCCCCAAGCTGCAGATACGCAGTATTTT. It specifies CASSPQAADTQYF.

This chain joins TRBV7-2 and TRBJ2-1; 8 nucleotides line up with TRBD1. CDR3 length equals 16 residues. Per germline, CDR1 SGHTA and CDR2 FQGNSA. After removal of 5 bases from V and 2 bases from J, the junction contained 8 bases not matched to a gene. In DNA, the CDR3 is TGTGCCAGCAGCCAGGGGGCGGGCATAGCCTACAATGAGCAGTTCTTC. Its protein is CASSQGAGIAYNEQFF.

CDR3 sequence: CASSLEPRGGSPDTGELFF. The CDR3 nucleotides are TGTGCCAGCAGCTTAGAGCCGCGGGGCGGGAGTCCGGACACCGGGGAGCTGTTTTTT. The chain combines TRBV7-9 with TRBJ2-2; 7 bases match TRBD2. V lost 1 base to trimming and J lost 3 bases; unmatched junction nucleotides: 14. The germline gives CDR1 SEHNR, CDR2 FQNEAQ (reference sequence). The CDR3 spans 19 residues.

V gene TRBV5-1 combines with J gene TRBJ2-1, with D possibly matching TRBD2 (5 bases). The germline V and J ends were trimmed by 0 bases and 6 bases, with 7 bases remaining between them. Per germline, CDR1 SGHRS and CDR2 YFSETQ. The CDR3 is 13 amino acids. CDR3 sequence reads: CASSLVEGNEQFF. Written as DNA, the CDR3 is TGCGCCAGCAGCTTGGTCGAGGGCAATGAGCAGTTCTTC.

This clone appeared a few times. The genes are TRBV7-2 and TRBJ2-3; 11 nucleotides match TRBD1. The CDR3 is 16 residues long. V was pared by 3 bases and J by 6 bases, with 8 bases of the junction left unmatched. Germline CDR1 reads SGHTA; CDR2 reads FQGNSA. The CDR3 nucleotides are TGTGCCAGCAGCTTCCGGACAGGGGGCGGTAGGGATACGCAGTATTTT. It yields the protein CASSFRTGGGRDTQYF. Full variable domain (outside the CDR3, taken from reference TRBV7-2 and TRBJ2-3): GAGVSQSPSNKVTEKGKDVELRCDPISGHTALYWYRQSLGQGLEFLIYFQGNSAPDKSGLPSDRFSAERTGGSVSTLTIQRTQQEDSAVYLCASSFRTGGGRDTQYFGPGTRLTVL.

This clone was observed a handful of times. This sequence joins TRBV30 and TRBJ2-1; perhaps TRBD2 as D (6 bases). This CDR3 contains 15 residues. With 4 bases removed from V and 3 bases from J, the gap between germline ends came to 16 bases. The germline CDR1 and CDR2 sequences are GTSNPN and SVGIG (reference sequence). Here the CDR3 DNA reads TGTGCCTGGAATATGGGGACTGCCTTCTACAATGAGCAGTTCTTC. Residues: CAWNMGTAFYNEQFF. The variable domain in full, with the rest retrieved from reference TRBV30 and TRBJ2-1, is SQTIHQWPATLVQPVGSPLSLECTVEGTSNPNLYWYRQAAGRGLQLLFYSVGIGQISSEVPQNLSASRPQDRQFILSSKKLLLSDSGFYLCAWNMGTAFYNEQFFGPGTRLTVL.